This T cell receptor beta chain emerged from a study of blood T cell repertoires in COVID-19. The wider study: Samples of COVID-19 (acute and convalescent) were obtained from the United States, Italy and Spain. Nucleic acid was either cDNA or gDNA, and it came from T cells, B-cell-depleted T cells, or PBMCs.

This clone is a singleton in its sample. CDR1 and CDR2 from the germline V gene are SEHNR and FQNEAQ (reference sequence). V shed 6 bases and J 9 bases; nucleotides not matched to a gene: 9. CDR3 size: 15 residues. The assay was immunoSEQ multiplex PCR, and TCRdb's table has in-frame clones only and misses some. In the table there are 30,000 to 35,000 clones, roughly 85% of which are singletons. What was sequenced was peripheral blood. J is TRBJ1-6 and V is TRBV7-9; 9 nucleotides agree with TRBD1. This TCR was recovered from a man aged 45-65 years with acute or convalescent COVID-19. CDR3 residues: CASRPAGQGGSPLHF. The CDR3 coding sequence is TGTGCCAGCAGGCCAGCGGGACAGGGAGGTTCACCCCTCCACTTT. The full variable domain, rest sourced from reference TRBV7-9 and TRBJ1-6, is DTGVSQNPRHKITKRGQNVTFRCDPISEHNRLYWYRQTLGQGPEFLTYFQNEAQLEKSRLLSDRFSAERPKGSFSTLEIQRTEQGDSAMYLCASRPAGQGGSPLHFGNGTRLTVT.